The 18 T cell receptor beta chains below were found in one sample sequenced in a study of CD8+ T cells in alopecia areata. Investigators isolated RNA and reverse transcribed it into cDNA to act as the sequencing template. The repertoire was sequenced with immunoSEQ multiplex PCR; TCRdb's copy has only in-frame clones and lacks some. The table includes over 70,000 clones, approximately 70% detected once. Documented treatment: oral pan-JAK inhibitor, 5-10 mg twice daily. The source material was CD8+ T cells sorted from blood, sampled at week 24, from a patient treated with tofacitinib. The receptors derive from a human donor with alopecia areata.

This clone was seen a handful of times. V is TRBV4-3 and J is TRBJ1-1; D possibly corresponds to TRBD1 (5 bases). The length of the CDR3 is 14 residues. CDR1 and CDR2 from the germline V gene are LGHNA and YSLEER. The V gene lost 3 bases and the J gene lost 5 bases, with 13 bases spanning the gap. The CDR3 here is CASSHVGALTEAFF. The CDR3, as DNA: TGCGCCAGCAGCCATGTTGGGGCTTTAACTGAAGCTTTCTTT.

This clone is classed as medium-sized. In DNA, the CDR3 is TGCGCCAGCAGCCAAGATATGGGGACTAGCGGGGCCCAAGAGACCCAGTACTTC. Protein sequence: CASSQDMGTSGAQETQYF. The chain joins TRBV4-3 to TRBJ2-5; 13 bases fit TRBD2. This CDR3 region has 18 residues. Looked up from germline, CDR1 is LGHNA and CDR2 is YSLEER. Losses at the gene ends were 0 bases for V and 1 base for J; bases not matched to a gene: 5.

In regard to this clone: This same CDR3 is encoded by further DNA sequences in the sample. The chain uses TRBV30 and TRBJ2-7; D remains unclear. The CDR3 covers 12 residues. V shed 3 bases and J shed 0 bases, with 6 bases lying between them. Germline CDR1 GTSNPN, CDR2 SVGIG (reference sequence). CDR3 sequence reads: CAWRGSSYEQYF. DNA for the CDR3: TGTGCCTGGAGGGGTAGCTCCTACGAGCAGTACTTC.

The J gene is TRBJ1-1, the V gene TRBV4-1; no clear D. The CDR3 is 14 amino acids. V dropped 2 bases and J dropped 1 base, with 8 bases sitting between them. The germline CDR1 and CDR2 sequences are MGHRA and YSYEKL. The CDR3 DNA reads TGCGCCAGCAGCCAATTCTCGGGGAACACTGAAGCTTTCTTT. Amino acid sequence: CASSQFSGNTEAFF.

The chain is built from TRBV5-6 and TRBJ2-2; D not certain. Trimming took 0 bases from V and 4 from J, leaving 7 bases between them. Germline loops: CDR1 SGHDT, CDR2 YYEEEE. The CDR3 is 14 residues long. The CDR3 DNA reads as TGTGCCAGCAGCTTGGAAACCCTCACCGGGGAGCTGTTTTTT. Amino acids: CASSLETLTGELFF.

This rearrangement joins TRBV4-3 to TRBJ1-1; 7 positions agree with TRBD1. Looked up from germline, CDR1 is LGHNA and CDR2 is YSLEER. With 0 bases clipped from V and 0 bases from J, the junction kept 7 bases outside the gene matches. This CDR3 region has 17 residues. The CDR3 sequence: CASSQDWVGTVNTEAFF. CDR3 DNA sequence: TGCGCCAGCAGCCAAGATTGGGTGGGGACAGTGAACACTGAAGCTTTCTTT.

The chain links TRBV7-9 to TRBJ2-3, with no clear D. Deletions cut 3 bases from V and 1 base from J, with 5 bases between. Germline V gene data show CDR1 as SEHNR and CDR2 as FQNEAQ (reference sequence). The CDR3 sequence is 13 residues long. The CDR3 DNA reads TGTGCCAGCAGCTTCCCAGGCACAGATACGCAGTATTTT. Encoded protein: CASSFPGTDTQYF.

This chain joins TRBV10-3 and TRBJ2-5; perhaps TRBD2 as D (5 bases). The CDR3 length is 13 residues. Germline V CDR1 and CDR2: ENHRY, SYGVKD. The V and J ends lost 10 bases and 2 bases respectively, with 14 bases between them. The CDR3 region has the DNA TGTGCCACCCCCGTAGCGCAGCAAGAGACCCAGTACTTC. It encodes CATPVAQQETQYF.

This chain connects TRBV10-2 to TRBJ2-5, with TRBD2 matching 8 bases. V was clipped by 0 bases and J by 2 bases; unmatched bases: 5. This CDR3 spans 16 amino acids. CDR1 is WSHSY, CDR2 SAAADI, per germline. CDR3 sequence: CASSESGGGRQETQYF. As DNA, the CDR3 is TGCGCCAGCAGTGAGTCCGGGGGGGGCCGTCAAGAGACCCAGTACTTC.

This sequence joins TRBV5-1 and TRBJ1-1; maybe TRBD1 (5 bases). Deletions cut 0 bases from V and 4 bases from J, with 16 bases between. This CDR3 has 16 amino acids. CDR1 SGHRS and CDR2 YFSETQ come from the germline V gene. CDR3 coding DNA: TGCGCCAGCAGCTTGGCAACGGGGACCCGGTTCACTGAAGCTTTCTTT. Translating gives CASSLATGTRFTEAFF.

This sequence joins TRBV2 and TRBJ1-2; no definite D call. Germline values: CDR1 SNHLY, CDR2 FYNNEI. The CDR3 extends over 14 amino acids. V shed 3 bases and J shed 2 bases, with 10 bases lying between them. As DNA, the CDR3 is TGTGCCAGCAGTGACAGGACGGTGAACTATGGCTACACCTTC. This encodes CASSDRTVNYGYTF.

In this sample, this clone turned up a few times. The CDR3 reads CASSKKNWLAGGPSPNPYEQYF. CDR3 coding DNA: TGTGCCAGCAGCAAAAAGAATTGGCTAGCGGGAGGGCCTTCCCCAAACCCCTACGAGCAGTACTTC. The chain has TRBV21-1 and TRBJ2-7; the D call of TRBD2 is as the table states it, not checked on the DNA. TRBV21-1 is noted as a pseudogene. This CDR3 spans 22 amino acids.

The CDR3 loop is CASSTSGTYEQYF. CDR3 nucleotide sequence: TGCGCCAGCAGCACCTCAGGTACCTACGAGCAGTACTTC. The chain couples TRBV4-1 to TRBJ2-7; D remains ambiguous. Per the germline V gene, CDR1 is MGHRA and CDR2 is YSYEKL. Between the trimmed V and J ends, which lost 5 bases and 2 bases, there was a span of 10 bases. The CDR3 length is 13 residues.

The rearrangement links TRBV5-1 to TRBJ2-7; TRBD1 aligns across 7 bases. The germline gives CDR1 SGHRS, CDR2 YFSETQ. The CDR3 contains 14 residues. V shed 7 bases, J shed 1 base, and the junction held 8 bases outside the gene matches. CDR3 sequence reads: CASQSGTESYEQYF. For the CDR3, the DNA is TGCGCCAGCCAGTCCGGGACAGAGTCCTACGAGCAGTACTTC. Using reference TRBV5-1 and TRBJ2-7 for the parts outside the CDR3, the full variable domain is KAGVTQTPRYLIKTRGQQVTLSCSPISGHRSVSWYQQTPGQGLQFLFEYFSETQRNKGNFPGRFSGRQFSNSRSEMNVSTLELGDSALYLCASQSGTESYEQYFGPGTRLTVT.

The V gene is TRBV5-1, the J gene TRBJ1-4, with D hard to call. This CDR3 is built from 16 residues. Germline lookup yields CDR1 SGHRS and CDR2 YFSETQ. The V gene lost 6 bases and the J gene lost 3 bases, with 18 bases spanning the gap. CDR3 sequence: CASKEGNHLANEKLFF. The DNA of the CDR3 is TGCGCCAGCAAAGAGGGAAACCACCTCGCTAATGAAAAACTGTTTTTT.

This chain joins TRBV15 and TRBJ2-7; no clear D gene. The CDR3 loop spans 15 amino acids. The V and J ends lost 3 bases and 0 bases respectively, with 12 bases between them. Per germline, CDR1 LNHNV and CDR2 YYDKDF (reference sequence). In nucleotides, the CDR3 is TGTGCCACCAGCAGGGACGGCCTTTACTCCTACGAGCAGTACTTC. Its protein product is CATSRDGLYSYEQYF.

This chain uses TRBV4-1 with TRBJ2-1; D gene uncertain. CDR1 is MGHRA, CDR2 YSYEKL, per germline. This CDR3 comprises 16 residues. V lost 2 bases and J lost 7, with 18 bases in between. CDR3 sequence reads: CASSQTRRPPTNEQFF. The CDR3 DNA sequence: TGCGCCAGCAGCCAAACTCGGCGACCCCCAACGAATGAGCAGTTCTTC.

This chain connects TRBV13 to TRBJ2-1; 11 bases match TRBD2. With 0 bases clipped from V and 8 bases from J, the junction kept 3 bases outside the gene matches. Germline V gives CDR1 PRHDT, CDR2 FYEKMQ (reference sequence). The CDR3 loop spans 15 amino acids. The CDR3 here is CASSLGTSGIDEQFF. CDR3 DNA: TGTGCCAGCAGCTTAGGGACTAGCGGGATTGATGAGCAGTTCTTC. Full variable domain (remainder filled in from reference TRBV13 and TRBJ2-1): AAGVIQSPRHLIKEKRETATLKCYPIPRHDTVYWYQQGPGQDPQFLISFYEKMQSDKGSIPDRFSAQQFSDYHSELNMSSLELGDSALYFCASSLGTSGIDEQFFGPGTRLTVL.